These 31 T cell receptor beta chains were all obtained from the same sample, sequenced in a study of neurological immune-mediated disorders. MiXCR was run by TCRdb on the 5' RACE reads, yielding one entry per CDR3 protein. The sample lists about 70,000 distinct CDR3 sequences; 2.5% to 4% were seen once. Sequencing was carried out using PBMCs. Source of these receptors: a woman aged 50 to 65 with multiple sclerosis.

This clonotype was counted ten times or more. CDR3 DNA: TGCGCCAGCAGCTTGGCAAGCGACGGCCGAGGTGGTGAGCAGTTCTTC. Its protein is CASSLASDGRGGEQFF. This sequence joins TRBV5-1 and TRBJ2-1; no clear D. CDR1 is SGHRS and CDR2 is YFSETQ in the germline V gene. This CDR3 comprises 16 residues. Trimming shortened V by 0 bases and J by 9 bases, and 19 bases separated the two germline ends.

The chain links TRBV20-1 to TRBJ2-3, with TRBD2 matching over 7 bases. The CDR3 contains 14 residues. J was trimmed by 6 bases and V by 3 bases; bases with no gene match: 9. Germline V gene data show CDR1 as DFQATT and CDR2 as SNEGSKA (reference sequence). The CDR3 nucleotides read TGCAGTGCTAGGGTGGCTAGCGGAGCGGATACGCAGTATTTT. This translates into CSARVASGADTQYF.

This clonotype came up many times. This chain joins TRBV20-1 and TRBJ1-2, with D possibly matching TRBD1 (6 bases). Between the trimmed V and J ends, which lost 6 bases and 4 bases, there was a span of 21 bases. Per the germline V gene, CDR1 is DFQATT and CDR2 is SNEGSKA (reference sequence). This CDR3 region has 15 residues. This chain's CDR3 is CSAQGGDRFIYGYTF. The DNA for the CDR3 is TGCAGTGCCCAAGGGGGAGACAGGTTCATCTATGGCTACACCTTC.

The sample holds many counts of this clonotype. The chain is built from TRBV18 and TRBJ1-1; possibly TRBD1 for D (5 bases). Germline values: CDR1 KGHSH, CDR2 LQKENI. V was shortened by 5 bases and J by 3 bases, with 16 bases between the two germline ends. This CDR3 spans 15 amino acids. CDR3 in amino acids: CASSSLRVRDTEAFF. The CDR3 region has the DNA TGTGCCAGCTCATCACTCAGGGTGCGAGACACTGAAGCTTTCTTT.

This clonotype was observed a handful of times. The chain carries TRBV20-1 and TRBJ1-5, with D possibly TRBD1 on 6 matching bases. The CDR3 contains 15 residues. Germline lookup yields CDR1 DFQATT and CDR2 SNEGSKA (reference sequence). Trimming took off 0 bases at V and 6 bases at J, with 15 bases between the two ends. For the CDR3, the DNA is TGCAGTGCTAGAGATGGCAGGGGAAGTAGTCAGCCCCAGCATTTT. Amino acids: CSARDGRGSSQPQHF.

This clonotype is medium-sized by share. V gene TRBV6-6 combines with J gene TRBJ1-5; D not resolved. The ends were cut back, 8 bases at V and 0 bases at J, with 8 bases in the middle. The CDR3 runs 13 residues. Germline-derived CDR1 and CDR2 are MNHNY and SVGAGI (reference sequence). The CDR3 loop reads CASRADSNQPQHF. The DNA of the CDR3 is TGTGCCAGCCGGGCCGATAGCAATCAGCCCCAGCATTTT.

This clonotype was counted a few times. Since a much larger clone is just one base distant, this may be a read error. The CDR3 nucleotides read TGTGCCAAGGGCAGGGGAAGTACAGATACGCAGTATTTT. Encoded protein: CAKGRGSTDTQYF. The rearrangement joins TRBV24-1 to TRBJ2-3, with a tentative D call TRBD1 (6 bases). V was pared by 11 bases and J by 3 bases, with 14 bases between. The CDR3 spans 13 residues. Germline CDR1 and CDR2: KGHDR and SFDVKD.

In this sample, this clonotype turned up many times. V usage is TRBV20-1 and J usage is TRBJ2-5; D unclear. This CDR3 is 10 amino acids long. Germline V gene data show CDR1 as DFQATT and CDR2 as SNEGSKA (reference sequence). V shed 6 bases and J shed 6 bases, with 8 bases lying between them. CDR3 DNA sequence: TGCAGTGCCATCCTGAAGACCCAGTACTTC. This sequence encodes CSAILKTQYF.

This clonotype was picked up many times. The chain is built from TRBV20-1 and TRBJ2-7, with D perhaps TRBD1 (5 bases). This CDR3 contains 14 residues. The germline gives CDR1 DFQATT, CDR2 SNEGSKA (reference sequence). V dropped 2 bases and J dropped 0 bases, with 11 bases sitting between them. For the CDR3, the DNA is TGCAGTGCTAGACCTAACAGGTACTCCTACGAGCAGTACTTC. It specifies CSARPNRYSYEQYF.

This clonotype has a count of ten or more. V is TRBV6-1 and J is TRBJ2-3; D gene unclear. Trimming took 6 bases from V and 2 from J, leaving 6 bases between them. CDR1 MNHNS and CDR2 SASEGT come from the germline V gene. The CDR3 consists of 12 residues. The CDR3 loop reads CASRLVTDTQYF. The CDR3 DNA follows: TGTGCCAGCAGACTTGTCACAGATACGCAGTATTTT.

This clonotype was recorded at least ten times. The chain has TRBV5-1 and TRBJ2-6, with D unresolved. The CDR3 has 14 residues. The V and J ends lost 4 bases and 3 bases respectively, with 8 bases between them. The germline V gene has CDR1 SGHRS and CDR2 YFSETQ. The CDR3 loop is CASSPGVGANVLTF. The CDR3 DNA reads TGCGCCAGCAGCCCTGGAGTTGGGGCCAACGTCCTGACTTTC.

CDR3 sequence (DNA): TGCAGTGATAGGAAAAAAAGGGACGGTGAAGCTTTCTTT. Protein: CSDRKKRDGEAFF. V usage is TRBV20-1 and J usage is TRBJ1-1; D is possibly TRBD1 (5 bases). CDR1 DFQATT and CDR2 SNEGSKA come from the germline V gene (reference sequence). Trimming shortened V by 7 bases and J by 7 bases, and 19 bases separated the two germline ends. This CDR3 is built from 13 residues.

This clonotype has at least ten counts. The rearrangement links TRBV6-6 to TRBJ1-6; D might be TRBD1 (6 bases). CDR3 size: 15 residues. Germline V CDR1 and CDR2: MNHNY, SVGAGI (reference sequence). V dropped 3 bases and J dropped 6 bases, with 12 bases sitting between them. The CDR3 DNA is TGTGCCAGCAGTTATGGGGGGGCTGGTAATTCACCCCTCCACTTT. As protein: CASSYGGAGNSPLHF.

This clonotype showed up many times. For the CDR3, the DNA is TGTGCCAGCAGCCCAGCCGTGGGGATTGGAAACACCATATATTTT. Translated, it gives CASSPAVGIGNTIYF. This sequence joins TRBV9 and TRBJ1-3; no definite D call. The CDR3 length is 15 residues. V lost 4 bases to trimming and J lost 3 bases, with 14 bases between them. In germline, CDR1 is SGDLS, CDR2 YYNGEE.

This clonotype was counted at least ten times. The chain uses TRBV10-3 and TRBJ1-2; no firm D call. CDR1 ENHRY and CDR2 SYGVKD come from the germline V gene. V was shortened by 7 bases and J by 5 bases, with 11 bases between the two germline ends. The CDR3 is made up of 12 amino acids. The CDR3, as DNA: TGTGCCATCAAGGACCCCGTTTATGGCTACACCTTC. Its protein is CAIKDPVYGYTF.

This clonotype was observed many times. The CDR3 DNA reads as TGCGCCAGCAGCAACCCGACAGGCCAAGAGACCCAGTACTTC. Translation: CASSNPTGQETQYF. The genes are TRBV5-1 and TRBJ2-5; D might be TRBD1 (6 bases). In germline, CDR1 is SGHRS, CDR2 YFSETQ. This CDR3 region has 14 residues. V lost 4 bases, J lost 1 base, and 11 bases lay in between.

This clonotype was found many times. The chain is built from TRBV6-2 or TRBV6-3 and TRBJ2-7; D might be TRBD1 or TRBD2, each matching 5 bases. CDR3 length: 13 residues. Trimming shortened V by 0 bases and J by 7 bases, and 10 bases separated the two germline ends. Germline V gene data show CDR1 as MNHEY and CDR2 as SVGEGT. CDR3 protein: CASSYSGRWEQYF. CDR3 DNA sequence: TGTGCCAGCAGTTACTCGGGACGTTGGGAGCAGTACTTC.

This clonotype was picked up many times. The chain carries TRBV20-1 and TRBJ2-3, with TRBD1 matching 7 bases. The germline V gene has CDR1 DFQATT and CDR2 SNEGSKA (reference sequence). The V segment lost 3 bases and the J segment 3 bases; nucleotides outside the gene matches: 9. The CDR3 loop spans 15 amino acids. CDR3 nucleotides: TGCAGTGCTAGCTCCACAGGGGTTAGGACAGATACGCAGTATTTT. It codes for CSASSTGVRTDTQYF.

This clonotype was counted a few times. The chain links TRBV20-1 to TRBJ2-5, with D unresolved. Germline loops: CDR1 DFQATT, CDR2 SNEGSKA (reference sequence). This CDR3 is 15 amino acids long. The V and J ends lost 0 bases and 1 base respectively, with 12 bases between them. The CDR3 loop reads CSARDVLTTQETQYF. CDR3 nucleotides: TGCAGTGCTAGAGATGTTTTGACCACCCAAGAGACCCAGTACTTC.

This clonotype has a count of ten or more. The CDR3 here is CASSDTSEYNEQFF. The CDR3 DNA is TGTGCCAGCAGTGACACTAGCGAATACAATGAGCAGTTCTTC. The gene calls are TRBV6-4 and TRBJ2-1; 7 bases match TRBD2. There are 14 residues in the CDR3. Trimming at V came to 2 bases and at J to 4 bases, leaving 2 bases not matched to a gene. Germline CDR1 is MRHNA and CDR2 is SNTAGT.

This clonotype was picked up many times. The rearrangement uses TRBV5-1 and TRBJ2-5, with D maybe TRBD1 (5 bases). Germline CDR1 and CDR2: SGHRS and YFSETQ. The CDR3 is made up of 16 amino acids. The ends were cut back, 2 bases at V and 1 base at J, with 15 bases in the middle. The CDR3 sequence: CASSLTGPDLQETQYF. Written as DNA, the CDR3 is TGCGCCAGCAGCTTAACAGGCCCCGATCTCCAAGAGACCCAGTACTTC.

The table lists this clonotype with a few counts. The CDR3 spells CASSFVGYSTDTQYF. As DNA, the CDR3 is TGTGCCAGCAGCTTCGTCGGGTATAGCACAGATACGCAGTATTTT. J is TRBJ2-3 and V is TRBV7-9, with D unresolved. Trimming took off 3 bases at V and 0 bases at J, with 10 bases between the two ends. The CDR3 loop spans 15 amino acids. The germline V gene encodes CDR1 SEHNR and CDR2 FQNEAQ (reference sequence).

This clonotype was seen ten or more times. J is TRBJ1-1 and V is TRBV20-1; the D gene is possibly TRBD1 (6 bases). Germline V gene lookup returns CDR1 DFQATT and CDR2 SNEGSKA (reference sequence). The CDR3 consists of 13 residues. Trimming left V 5 bases short and J 5 bases short, with 15 bases between. The CDR3 DNA reads as TGCAGTGCTCCACGGACAGCCACTACTGAAGCTTTCTTT. It translates to CSAPRTATTEAFF.

In its sample, this clonotype was seen many times. This chain links TRBV5-1 with TRBJ2-7, with TRBD2 as a possible D gene (5 bases). Trimming took 5 bases from V and 2 from J, leaving 14 bases between them. The V gene's germline CDR1 is SGHRS and CDR2 YFSETQ. The CDR3 consists of 14 residues. This CDR3 is CASRESLAAYEQYV. The CDR3 region has the DNA TGCGCCAGCAGGGAAAGTCTAGCCGCCTACGAGCAGTACGTC.

This clonotype was observed many times. The chain employs TRBV9 and TRBJ2-7, with D tentatively TRBD1 (5 bases). The CDR3 consists of 14 residues. V shed 4 bases and J shed 2 bases, with 13 bases lying between them. Germline lookup yields CDR1 SGDLS and CDR2 YYNGEE. CDR3 in DNA: TGTGCCAGCAGCTTAGGGGCGGATACCTACGAGCAGTACTTC. Amino acid sequence: CASSLGADTYEQYF.

In this sample, this clonotype turned up many times. The rearrangement uses TRBV5-1 and TRBJ2-2; TRBD2 matches at 12 bases. This CDR3 has 16 residues. The V gene's germline CDR1 is SGHRS and CDR2 YFSETQ. J was trimmed by 6 bases and V by 4 bases; bases with no gene match: 7. The CDR3 here is CASSLTSGGPAGELFF. The CDR3 nucleotides read TGCGCCAGCAGCCTGACTAGCGGGGGTCCAGCCGGGGAGCTGTTTTTT.

For this clonotype: This sequence may be a read error, since a much larger clone differs from it by one base. The chain recombines TRBV7-7 with TRBJ2-1, with D uncertain. This CDR3 spans 12 amino acids. CDR1 is SSHAT, CDR2 FNYEAQ, per germline (reference sequence). CDR3 sequence reads: CDSSFRDNEQFF. In DNA, the CDR3 is TGTGACAGCAGCTTCCGTGACAATGAGCAGTTCTTC.

In its sample, this clonotype was seen many times. V gene TRBV5-1 combines with J gene TRBJ2-6; D is perhaps TRBD2 (5 bases). Germline V lookup: CDR1 SGHRS, CDR2 YFSETQ. Trimming shortened V by 4 bases and J by 4 bases, and 12 bases separated the two germline ends. The CDR3 runs to 15 residues. In DNA form, the CDR3 reads TGCGCCAGCAGCCCCACCGGGGTGGGGGCCAACGTCCTGACTTTC. Its translation: CASSPTGVGANVLTF.

This clonotype has a count of ten or more. The CDR3 DNA is TGCGCCAGCAGCTTCCAGTCGGGGGAGCTGTTTTTT. As protein: CASSFQSGELFF. This chain links TRBV5-1 with TRBJ2-2, with no clear D. Trimming cost V 2 bases and J 8 bases, with 7 bases left between them. CDR1 and CDR2 (germline): SGHRS, YFSETQ. CDR3 length: 12 amino acids. The whole variable domain, filled in from reference TRBV5-1 and TRBJ2-2, reads KAGVTQTPRYLIKTRGQQVTLSCSPISGHRSVSWYQQTPGQGLQFLFEYFSETQRNKGNFPGRFSGRQFSNSRSEMNVSTLELGDSALYLCASSFQSGELFFGEGSRLTVL.

This clonotype has at least ten counts. The chain uses TRBV12-3 or TRBV12-4 and TRBJ2-5; a possible D gene is TRBD2 (5 bases). V was pared by 7 bases and J by 4 bases, with 16 bases between. The CDR3 runs to 14 residues. The CDR3 spells CASTPRGLRETQYF. The CDR3 DNA reads TGTGCCAGCACCCCCCGGGGTTTACGAGAGACCCAGTACTTC.

Worth noting for this clonotype: Given a much more abundant clone one base away, this may be a read error. This chain joins TRBV6-6 and TRBJ2-4, with D possibly matching TRBD1 (5 bases). The germline V gene has CDR1 MNHNY and CDR2 SVGAGI (reference sequence). The CDR3 totals 12 residues. DNA of the CDR3: TGTACCACGGCACGACAGTCGGACATTCAGTACTTC. This encodes CTTARQSDIQYF.